This TCR beta chain was documented in a study of cytomegalovirus exposure and HLA in healthy donors (dated by TCRdb to about 2017). Background on the whole study: An earlier analysis of some 600 of the donors reported about 260 Gb of sequence data and roughly 120 million unique TCR beta sequences obtained from 180 million or so T cells. An early release that covered several hundred HLA-typed donors contained about 300 gigabases of sequencing data and 70 million to 100 million unique TCR sequences. Of the 300 to 450 genotyped donors, over 70% fell in the genetic ancestry cluster associated with self-reported Caucasian donors. The aim of the study was to test whether cataloging public T cell receptors could identify signatures of past pathogen exposure. Using immunosequencing, the study profiled T cell repertoires from around 680 subjects and related those repertoires to cytomegalovirus serostatus. In addition to the first cohort of around 670 subjects, a separate validation cohort of approximately 130 different subjects was used. The study combined high-throughput TCR immunosequencing, statistical association of individual TCRs with disease status, and machine learning to predict cytomegalovirus infection status. A later analysis re-analyzed previously published TCR beta repertoires from 550 to 700 donors and added high-resolution HLA genotyping to study TCR occurrence patterns. In the later analysis, no new phenotypic data were used to find candidate immune exposures; instead, reliance was placed on TCR beta sequences and their occurrence across donors. In an earlier analysis of 550 to 700 of the donors, high-throughput TCR beta sequencing was used to judge whether each TCR beta V gene segment behaved as functional or pseudogenic. Donor age, sex, ethnicity and CMV serostatus were collected together with the repertoire data. A later genetic analysis took genome-wide SNP genotypes for about 65% of the 666 donors and used that subset as a discovery cohort. All discovery cohort repertoires had been generated using a single sequencing platform. HLA typing included class I and class II loci at four-digit resolution. The number of typed donors differed by locus: about 629-640 for A, B, C, DRB1 and DQB1; roughly 510 for DQA1; 606 for DPA1; and roughly 490 for DPB1. A handful of DR-DQ haplotypes were handled as single units for association and clustering because linkage in the cohort was strong. Among some 400 genotyped donors of the cohort, an average of around 250,000 unique TCR beta nucleotide sequences was sequenced per donor, of which about 19% were non-productive.

This clone was counted once. Its antigen is unknown. No base quality values were provided; no much bigger clone lies one nucleotide off. What the authors observed across the whole study: A further reported finding was that TCR beta sequences accurately predicted the HLA-A and HLA-B alleles for most subjects in the first cohort. Linkage disequilibrium might explain the correlated functional status among segregating V segments, but an unknown experimental factor could not be ruled out. HLA typing was unavailable for some donors at each locus, so association tests used only the typed subset. The classifier was reported to diagnose cytomegalovirus status with high specificity and sensitivity in both the original and validation cohorts. Presence/absence analyses assumed roughly uniform sequencing depth across donors, an assumption that may not hold. It was suggested by the authors that the approach could potentially be generalized to other disease states and immunological phenotypes. Roughly 15 rarely observed V segments, including chromosome 9 orphons, were excluded from the earlier analysis of several hundred of the donors because counts were too low. A group of highly shared sequence variants was considered likely to be a technical artifact of the sequencing pipeline. A later analysis reported that several top co-occurrence clusters appeared linked to parvovirus B19, influenza, CMV and Epstein-Barr virus. When HLA alleles, especially DR and DQ, strongly co-occurred, TCR associations were difficult to assign to individual alleles. V-gene and J-gene trimming of TCR beta chains was associated with a missense DCLRE1C variant in a later genetic analysis, and the association was replicated in an independent cohort. Most CMV-associated TCR beta chains appeared to be HLA-restricted in a later analysis, and the HLA associations seemed to be driven largely by CMV exposure. In a later genetic analysis, fewer N-insertions in productive TCRs were reported among donors in an Asian-associated ancestry cluster than the approximately 630-donor mean. In a later analysis, HLA-associated TCR beta chains were found to be more clonally expanded and to have lower generation probabilities than equally common non-associated chains. Because the 87-base-pair reads could not distinguish some IMGT-functional V segments, including TRBV6-2 and TRBV6-3, those segments were excluded. In this cohort, only TCR beta chains were sequenced, and detectable features were limited by the absence of alpha or paired-chain data. In a later analysis, 15,000 to 20,000 TCR beta sequences were associated with specific HLA alleles at a false discovery rate of 0.05. The only immune exposure information available for the cohort was CMV serostatus. In an earlier analysis of about 600 of the donors, most TCR beta V segments appeared in productive rearrangements about 87% or about 30% of the time, broadly matching IMGT annotations. Three of the identified cytomegalovirus-associated TCR beta chains were confirmed in vitro to be specific for cytomegalovirus antigens. While some public TCRs were present in many individuals, most TCR sequences turned up only very rarely across donors. In a later analysis, TCR association rates were found to vary across HLA loci, with the most associated TCRs seen for DRB1 alleles and the fewest for HLA-C alleles. The study gave a list of about 170 TCR beta chains associated with cytomegalovirus.

Libraries came from the immunoSEQ multiplex PCR assay. For the multiplex PCR, a mixture combining 60 forward primers for TCR Vbeta segments and 13 reverse primers for TCR Jbeta segments was used. Amplification of the CDR3 region of rearranged TCR beta genes was performed with a multiplex PCR assay on genomic DNA. On the Illumina HiSeq System, the amplified TCR beta libraries were sequenced as 87-base-pair reads. The source study handled its data this way. A later analysis tallied 75 million to 95 million unique TCR beta chains across the 650 to 750 repertoires, and approximately 11 million of those chains were shared by two or more donors. Raw reads were error-corrected and collapsed into unique sequences by a nearest-neighbor algorithm in which closely related sequences were merged to remove PCR and sequencing errors. V, D and J gene segments were assigned by aligning CDR3 sequences to IMGT reference sequences. For a sequence to be retained, at least a six-nucleotide match to both a V gene segment and a J gene segment was required. A rearrangement was called productive if the CDR3 had no stop codons and remained in frame with V and J, and every other rearrangement was called non-productive. Following IMGT convention, CDR3 was defined as the stretch from the second conserved V-encoded cysteine to the conserved J-encoded phenylalanine. The earlier analysis of about 590 of the donors excluded sequences that lacked an unambiguous match to a single V gene segment. In an earlier analysis of a few hundred of the donors, V segments were called functional above 56.7% productive rearrangements and were called segregating when the between-donor standard deviation exceeded 5%. A statistical classification framework was developed to diagnose cytomegalovirus status using the catalog of TCR beta chain sequences. A later analysis assigned V and J genes by comparing TCR nucleotide sequences with IMGT/GENE-DB human TR gene sequences. A later analysis assigned CDR3 sequences and most-parsimonious VDJ recombination scenarios with the TCRdist pipeline. In a later analysis, every TCR beta chain was defined by the combination of its CDR3 amino acid sequence and its V-gene family, and reads without a unique V-gene family were dropped. To address suspected cross-contamination and a sequencing artifact, a later analysis removed 550 to 750 highly shared, low-generation-probability nucleotide sequences. For each public chain, a later analysis derived a clonal expansion index from normalized ranks of inferred template counts within each repertoire. In a later analysis, generation probabilities were computed using a VDJ recombination model fitted to out-of-frame rearrangements, and the results were checked against IGoR. Hypergeometric tests were used in a later analysis to score TCR-TCR, TCR-HLA and TCR-CMV co-occurrence, with a repertoire-size bias correction applied to the TCR pairs. False discovery rates were estimated in a later analysis by permuting HLA or CMV assignments 20 times. In a later analysis, co-occurring TCRs were grouped using DBSCAN, and TCRdist sequence similarity was added for clustering within HLA-allele-positive subsets. Repertoires with fewer than 30,000 or more than 120,000 public chains, plus five repertoires with anomalous nucleotide sharing, were excluded from co-occurrence clustering. In its TCRdb copy, this immuneACCESS table keeps in-frame sequences only and misses some clones. Where compared with another copy, unresolved V genes explain less than half of these, and the others have no known cause. The DNA gave D and trimming, while V, J and clone size come from that table. In this sample the table shows about 300,000 clones, 86% of which occur a single time. Clones ranked in the top ten supply approximately 4.3% of the sample.

Trimmed from V: 4 bases; trimmed from J: 7 bases; junction bases lacking a gene match: 8. The germline V gene supplies CDR1 SGDLS and CDR2 YYNGEE. Including cysteine and phenylalanine, the CDR3 has 14 amino acids. Here the CDR3 DNA is all that survives: 42 bases in frame from base 1. In total, about 650 healthy bone marrow donors made up the cohort. At the time of sampling, all cohort members were nominally healthy, though unrecorded immune exposures were likely present. The donor was CMV seropositive and was included in the group of 250 to 350 seropositive cohort members. A peripheral blood sample was collected from each donor, and TCR beta sequencing was performed on peripheral blood mononuclear cells. Genomic DNA was extracted from the blood cell samples with the Qiagen DNeasy Blood Extraction Kit.

Recombination linked TRBV9 to TRBJ2-5; TRBD1 aligns with 9 central bases. The source of this sequence is a man aged 40-49 years in good health and CMV-seropositive. The sample taken for sequencing was PBMCs. The nucleotides are TGTGCCAGCAGCCGGACAGGGGTTGGGGGGACCCAGTACTTC. This codes for CASSRTGVGGTQYF.